Listed below are T cell receptor beta chains from one sample, sequenced in a study of shared clonotypes between healthy human individuals. Method: immunoSEQ multiplex PCR; TCRdb's copy keeps in-frame clones and lacks some. Of around 2,000,000 clones detected, about 95% appear once; the ten largest clones hold less than 1.5%. Sequencing was carried out using naive CD8+ T cells sorted from blood. These receptors were collected from a man in his late teens or twenties in good health. Each CDR3 is given with its conserved first and last residue. D genes are given only for firm matches. Expanded clones are given a class, and other clones once, few, many or no size at all.

d_call: TRBD2; v_call: TRBV27; clone_size: NA; j_call: TRBJ2-2; cdr3_aa: CASSLSGGEGAGELFF; cdr3_nt: TGTGCCAGCAGTTTATCTGGCGGGGAGGGAGCCGGGGAGCTGTTTTTT
d_call: NA; v_call: TRBV29-1; clone_size: NA; j_call: TRBJ2-1; cdr3_aa: CSVYMAELYNEQFF; cdr3_nt: TGCAGCGTTTACATGGCAGAGTTATACAATGAGCAGTTCTTC
d_call: TRBD2; v_call: TRBV16; clone_size: NA; j_call: TRBJ2-2; cdr3_aa: CASSRSAGVGTGELFF; cdr3_nt: TGTGCCAGCAGCCGCTCGGCGGGAGTAGGCACCGGGGAGCTGTTTTTT
d_call: NA; v_call: TRBV10-1; clone_size: NA; j_call: TRBJ2-2; cdr3_aa: CASAENTGELFF; cdr3_nt: TGCGCCAGCGCTGAGAACACCGGGGAGCTGTTTTTT
d_call: NA; v_call: TRBV4-1; clone_size: NA; j_call: TRBJ1-2; cdr3_aa: CASSQPILGPGYTF; cdr3_nt: TGCGCCAGCAGCCAGCCGATCCTTGGACCAGGCTACACCTTC
d_call: NA; v_call: TRBV6-1; clone_size: NA; j_call: TRBJ2-2; cdr3_aa: CASSDLTVNTGELFF; cdr3_nt: TGTGCCAGCAGTGATTTAACGGTTAACACCGGGGAGCTGTTTTTT
d_call: NA; v_call: TRBV6-1; clone_size: NA; j_call: TRBJ2-5; cdr3_aa: CASSEWGGLQETQYF; cdr3_nt: TGTGCCAGCAGTGAATGGGGTGGGCTCCAAGAGACCCAGTACTTC
d_call: TRBD2; v_call: TRBV13; clone_size: NA; j_call: TRBJ2-7; cdr3_aa: CASSSVGLAGRDSYEQYF; cdr3_nt: TGTGCCAGCAGCTCCGTGGGGCTAGCGGGCCGCGACTCCTACGAGCAGTACTTC
d_call: NA; v_call: TRBV11-2; clone_size: NA; j_call: TRBJ2-7; cdr3_aa: CASSFHRTYEQYF; cdr3_nt: TGTGCCAGCAGCTTTCACAGGACTTACGAGCAGTACTTC
d_call: NA; v_call: TRBV4-1; clone_size: few; j_call: TRBJ1-2; cdr3_aa: CASSQGYGYTF; cdr3_nt: TGCGCCAGCAGCCAAGGGTATGGCTACACCTTC
d_call: TRBD1; v_call: TRBV7-6; clone_size: NA; j_call: TRBJ2-7; cdr3_aa: CASSSDRGRNSYEQYF; cdr3_nt: TGTGCCAGCAGCTCCGACAGGGGTAGAAACTCCTACGAGCAGTACTTC
d_call: NA; v_call: TRBV4-3; clone_size: NA; j_call: TRBJ2-2; cdr3_aa: CASSPGTSGAGELFF; cdr3_nt: TGCGCCAGCAGCCCCGGGACTTCGGGGGCTGGGGAGCTGTTTTTT
d_call: NA; v_call: TRBV11-2; clone_size: NA; j_call: TRBJ2-1; cdr3_aa: CASSGELLGYEQFF; cdr3_nt: TGTGCCAGCAGCGGGGAGCTGTTGGGCTATGAGCAGTTCTTC
d_call: NA; v_call: TRBV27; clone_size: NA; j_call: TRBJ2-1; cdr3_aa: CASSLLAGSSYNEQFF; cdr3_nt: TGTGCCAGCAGTTTACTGGCAGGGAGCTCCTACAATGAGCAGTTCTTC
d_call: TRBD2; v_call: TRBV12-5; clone_size: NA; j_call: TRBJ2-7; cdr3_aa: CASGLWEGGLSGTYEQYF; cdr3_nt: TGTGCTAGTGGTTTGTGGGAGGGAGGCCTTTCGGGGACCTACGAGCAGTACTTC
d_call: NA; v_call: TRBV30; clone_size: NA; j_call: TRBJ1-5; cdr3_aa: CAWSDGVKPQHF; cdr3_nt: TGTGCCTGGAGCGATGGGGTAAAGCCCCAGCATTTT
d_call: TRBD2; v_call: TRBV5-4; clone_size: NA; j_call: TRBJ2-1; cdr3_aa: CASSPGGLAGFYNEQFF; cdr3_nt: TGTGCCAGCAGCCCTGGGGGGCTAGCGGGGTTCTACAATGAGCAGTTCTTC
d_call: NA; v_call: TRBV7-9; clone_size: NA; j_call: TRBJ2-7; cdr3_aa: CASSLGTGDFSYEQYF; cdr3_nt: TGTGCCAGCAGCTTAGGAACAGGGGACTTCTCCTACGAGCAGTACTTC
d_call: NA; v_call: TRBV25-1; clone_size: NA; j_call: TRBJ1-1; cdr3_aa: CASSAHSSGGTEAFF; cdr3_nt: TGTGCCAGCAGTGCACACTCCTCCGGGGGCACTGAAGCTTTCTTT
d_call: TRBD2; v_call: TRBV7-2; clone_size: once; j_call: TRBJ2-1; cdr3_aa: CASSLLAGGREQFF; cdr3_nt: TGTGCCAGCAGCTTGCTAGCGGGAGGACGGGAGCAGTTCTTC
d_call: NA; v_call: TRBV10-2; clone_size: once; j_call: TRBJ1-2; cdr3_aa: CASSAWEDYGYTF; cdr3_nt: TGCGCCAGCAGTGCCTGGGAGGACTATGGCTACACCTTC
d_call: TRBD2; v_call: TRBV11-3; clone_size: NA; j_call: TRBJ2-7; cdr3_aa: CASTVKWDRTSRYEQYF; cdr3_nt: TGTGCCAGCACCGTTAAATGGGACCGGACTAGTCGGTACGAGCAGTACTTC
d_call: NA; v_call: TRBV11-2; clone_size: NA; j_call: TRBJ2-3; cdr3_aa: CASSWDRDTQYF; cdr3_nt: TGTGCCAGCAGTTGGGACCGAGATACGCAGTATTTT
d_call: NA; v_call: TRBV28; clone_size: NA; j_call: TRBJ2-7; cdr3_aa: CASSLRGVRYEQYF; cdr3_nt: TGTGCCAGCAGTCTGCGGGGAGTCAGGTACGAGCAGTACTTC
d_call: TRBD1; v_call: TRBV4-1; clone_size: NA; j_call: TRBJ2-7; cdr3_aa: CASSSGLQGGYEQYF; cdr3_nt: TGCGCCAGCAGTTCGGGCCTACAGGGGGGCTACGAGCAGTACTTC
d_call: NA; v_call: TRBV5-5; clone_size: NA; j_call: TRBJ2-2; cdr3_aa: CASSSTDRGNKAGELFF; cdr3_nt: TGTGCCAGCAGCTCGACTGACAGAGGAAATAAAGCCGGGGAGCTGTTTTTT
d_call: NA; v_call: TRBV9; clone_size: NA; j_call: TRBJ1-4; cdr3_aa: CASSSTRTYPEKLFF; cdr3_nt: TGTGCCAGCAGCTCAACCCGGACGTATCCCGAAAAACTGTTTTTT
d_call: NA; v_call: TRBV10-2; clone_size: NA; j_call: TRBJ2-5; cdr3_aa: CASSDEASVLGETQYF; cdr3_nt: TGCGCCAGCAGTGATGAGGCTAGCGTGTTAGGAGAGACCCAGTACTTC
d_call: NA; v_call: TRBV6-6; clone_size: NA; j_call: TRBJ1-6; cdr3_aa: CASSSHGSAYNSPLHF; cdr3_nt: TGTGCCAGCAGTTCCCACGGTTCAGCATATAATTCACCCCTCCACTTT
d_call: NA; v_call: TRBV4-1; clone_size: NA; j_call: TRBJ2-1; cdr3_aa: CASSQVSTSYNEQFF; cdr3_nt: TGCGCCAGCAGCCAAGTGTCAACTAGCTACAATGAGCAGTTCTTC
d_call: NA; v_call: TRBV4-1; clone_size: NA; j_call: TRBJ2-7; cdr3_aa: CASSQQRGSIYEQYF; cdr3_nt: TGCGCCAGCAGCCAACAGAGAGGCTCCATCTACGAGCAGTACTTC
d_call: NA; v_call: TRBV7-9; clone_size: NA; j_call: TRBJ1-1; cdr3_aa: CASSALGVLNTEAFF; cdr3_nt: TGTGCCAGCAGCGCACTTGGAGTCTTGAACACTGAAGCTTTCTTT
d_call: NA; v_call: TRBV7-9; clone_size: NA; j_call: TRBJ2-7; cdr3_aa: CASSLAAGPSYEQYF; cdr3_nt: TGTGCCAGCAGCTTAGCGGCGGGACCCTCCTACGAGCAGTACTTC
d_call: TRBD1; v_call: TRBV9; clone_size: NA; j_call: TRBJ1-2; cdr3_aa: CASSGQGVDGYTF; cdr3_nt: TGTGCCAGCAGCGGACAGGGGGTGGACGGCTACACCTTC
d_call: TRBD1; v_call: TRBV4-1; clone_size: NA; j_call: TRBJ2-7; cdr3_aa: CASSQEPGGLYEQYF; cdr3_nt: TGCGCCAGCAGCCAAGAACCAGGGGGCTTGTACGAGCAGTACTTC
d_call: NA; v_call: TRBV9; clone_size: NA; j_call: TRBJ2-7; cdr3_aa: CASSVGQSYEQYF; cdr3_nt: TGTGCCAGCAGCGTAGGGCAGTCCTACGAGCAGTACTTC
d_call: TRBD1; v_call: TRBV6-5; clone_size: NA; j_call: TRBJ2-7; cdr3_aa: CASSQSDRGYEQYF; cdr3_nt: TGTGCCAGCAGCCAATCTGACAGGGGTTACGAGCAGTACTTC
d_call: NA; v_call: TRBV28; clone_size: NA; j_call: TRBJ2-3; cdr3_aa: CASRIRFGADTQYF; cdr3_nt: TGTGCCAGCAGGATACGATTCGGGGCAGATACGCAGTATTTT
d_call: NA; v_call: TRBV6-5; clone_size: NA; j_call: TRBJ1-2; cdr3_aa: CASSYPLGATNYGYTF; cdr3_nt: TGTGCCAGCAGTTATCCCCTCGGCGCCACAAACTATGGCTACACCTTC
d_call: TRBD2; v_call: TRBV18; clone_size: NA; j_call: TRBJ2-6; cdr3_aa: CASSDGGSSETGANVLTF; cdr3_nt: TGTGCCAGCTCGGACGGGGGGTCCAGTGAGACTGGGGCCAACGTCCTGACTTTC
d_call: TRBD2; v_call: TRBV27; clone_size: NA; j_call: TRBJ2-1; cdr3_aa: CASSSTSGGYNEQFF; cdr3_nt: TGTGCCAGCAGTTCCACTAGCGGGGGGTACAATGAGCAGTTCTTC
d_call: TRBD1; v_call: TRBV11-2; clone_size: NA; j_call: TRBJ1-2; cdr3_aa: CASSQRLTGGYGYTF; cdr3_nt: TGTGCCAGCAGCCAGCGACTCACAGGGGGATATGGCTACACCTTC
d_call: NA; v_call: TRBV29-1; clone_size: NA; j_call: TRBJ1-1; cdr3_aa: CSVVANTEAFF; cdr3_nt: TGCAGCGTTGTGGCGAACACTGAAGCTTTCTTT
d_call: NA; v_call: TRBV29-1; clone_size: NA; j_call: TRBJ2-1; cdr3_aa: CSVAAANSYNEQFF; cdr3_nt: TGCAGCGTTGCGGCTGCCAATTCCTACAATGAGCAGTTCTTC
d_call: TRBD2; v_call: TRBV5-1; clone_size: NA; j_call: TRBJ2-1; cdr3_aa: CASSSGLAGVSYNEQFF; cdr3_nt: TGCGCCAGCAGCTCGGGACTAGCGGGAGTCTCCTACAATGAGCAGTTCTTC
d_call: NA; v_call: TRBV19; clone_size: NA; j_call: TRBJ1-1; cdr3_aa: CASSAYRLNSEAFF; cdr3_nt: TGTGCCAGTAGTGCGTACAGGCTGAACAGTGAAGCTTTCTTT
d_call: NA; v_call: TRBV6-1; clone_size: NA; j_call: TRBJ2-7; cdr3_aa: CASSEGQGAYEQYF; cdr3_nt: TGTGCCAGCAGTGAAGGGCAGGGAGCCTACGAGCAGTACTTC
d_call: TRBD2; v_call: TRBV7-9; clone_size: NA; j_call: TRBJ2-7; cdr3_aa: CASSPAGGYEQYF; cdr3_nt: TGTGCCAGCAGCCCAGCGGGGGGCTACGAGCAGTACTTC
d_call: NA; v_call: TRBV6-6; clone_size: NA; j_call: TRBJ2-1; cdr3_aa: CASSPGSSNEQFF; cdr3_nt: TGTGCCAGCAGTCCCGGGAGTTCCAATGAGCAGTTCTTC
d_call: NA; v_call: TRBV14; clone_size: once; j_call: TRBJ1-1; cdr3_aa: CASSPLRGSENTEAFF; cdr3_nt: TGTGCCAGCAGCCCACTCCGAGGGTCGGAGAACACTGAAGCTTTCTTT
d_call: NA; v_call: TRBV4-1; clone_size: once; j_call: TRBJ1-6; cdr3_aa: CASSQESTGDNSPLHF; cdr3_nt: TGCGCCAGCAGCCAAGAGTCAACGGGAGATAATTCACCCCTCCACTTT
d_call: TRBD1; v_call: TRBV10-1; clone_size: NA; j_call: TRBJ2-2; cdr3_aa: CASSEFPGQDMNTGELFF; cdr3_nt: TGCGCCAGCAGTGAGTTCCCGGGACAGGACATGAACACCGGGGAGCTGTTTTTT
d_call: NA; v_call: TRBV4-1; clone_size: NA; j_call: TRBJ1-1; cdr3_aa: CASSLDRNTEAFF; cdr3_nt: TGCGCCAGCAGCCTGGATCGGAACACTGAAGCTTTCTTT
d_call: TRBD1; v_call: TRBV6-6; clone_size: NA; j_call: TRBJ2-7; cdr3_aa: CASRYGTGAPYEQYF; cdr3_nt: TGTGCCAGCAGATACGGGACAGGGGCCCCCTACGAGCAGTACTTC
d_call: TRBD1; v_call: TRBV4-3; clone_size: NA; j_call: TRBJ1-3; cdr3_aa: CASSEATPSTGGSGNTIYF; cdr3_nt: TGCGCCAGCAGCGAAGCTACTCCCTCCACAGGGGGCTCTGGAAACACCATATATTTT
d_call: TRBD1; v_call: TRBV27; clone_size: NA; j_call: TRBJ1-1; cdr3_aa: CATRQGFTEAFF; cdr3_nt: TGTGCCACCCGACAGGGTTTCACTGAAGCTTTCTTT
d_call: TRBD1; v_call: TRBV7-8; clone_size: NA; j_call: TRBJ2-7; cdr3_aa: CASSPRDRSYEQYF; cdr3_nt: TGTGCCAGCAGCCCCCGGGACAGGTCCTACGAGCAGTACTTC